This T cell receptor (beta chain) was retrieved from a study of T cells after yellow fever vaccination. This clonotype showed up just a few times. TCRdb independently ran MiXCR on the 5' RACE reads; one entry per CDR3 protein. The sample holds roughly 330,000 distinct CDR3 sequences, 6.8% seen once. The CDR3 has 13 residues. The V end lost 8 bases, the J end lost 9 bases, and 14 bases lay between the germline ends. CDR1 KGHSH and CDR2 LQKENI come from the germline V gene. This clonotype was sampled from a man aged 18-30 years who received the YFV17D yellow fever vaccine. The material sequenced was PBMCs, taken 45 days after the first yellow fever vaccination. This chain joins TRBV18 and TRBJ1-6; no definite D call. In nucleotides, the CDR3 is TGTGCCAGCCAGCAAGGTGAGGGTTCACCCCTCCACTTT. It yields the protein CASQQGEGSPLHF. The full variable domain, with the rest looked up from reference TRBV18 and TRBJ1-6, is NAGVMQNPRHLVRRRGQEARLRCSPMKGHSHVYWYRQLPEEGLKFMVYLQKENIIDESGMPKERFSAEFPKEGPSILRIQQVVRGDSAAYFCASQQGEGSPLHFGNGTRLTVT.